This T cell receptor (beta chain) came from a study of blood T cell repertoires in COVID-19. Study processing details: Reference gene primer amplification gave nucleated cell count estimates. Measured with immunoSEQ multiplex PCR; TCRdb has only the in-frame clones, and not every one. V and J calls and clone size are as listed in that table; D and trimming were resolved from the DNA. Of approximately 290,000 clones in the sample, around 82% are singletons; the top ten hold around a sixth. The CDR3 has 18 residues. Germline assignment: CDR1 KGHDR and CDR2 SFDVKD. The V and J ends lost 5 bases and 1 base, in that order; junction bases with no gene match: 13. A Seattle source enrolled patients during active infection and followed them longitudinally.

The receptor was derived from a person between 65 and 79 years old with COVID-19, enrolled during active disease. This chain uses TRBV24-1 with TRBJ2-3; 8 positions agree with TRBD2. The material sequenced was peripheral blood. The CDR3 coding sequence is TGTGCCACCAGTGTTTTCCGGACTAGCCGATACTGCACAGATACGCAGTATTTT. Encoded protein: CATSVFRTSRYCTDTQYF.